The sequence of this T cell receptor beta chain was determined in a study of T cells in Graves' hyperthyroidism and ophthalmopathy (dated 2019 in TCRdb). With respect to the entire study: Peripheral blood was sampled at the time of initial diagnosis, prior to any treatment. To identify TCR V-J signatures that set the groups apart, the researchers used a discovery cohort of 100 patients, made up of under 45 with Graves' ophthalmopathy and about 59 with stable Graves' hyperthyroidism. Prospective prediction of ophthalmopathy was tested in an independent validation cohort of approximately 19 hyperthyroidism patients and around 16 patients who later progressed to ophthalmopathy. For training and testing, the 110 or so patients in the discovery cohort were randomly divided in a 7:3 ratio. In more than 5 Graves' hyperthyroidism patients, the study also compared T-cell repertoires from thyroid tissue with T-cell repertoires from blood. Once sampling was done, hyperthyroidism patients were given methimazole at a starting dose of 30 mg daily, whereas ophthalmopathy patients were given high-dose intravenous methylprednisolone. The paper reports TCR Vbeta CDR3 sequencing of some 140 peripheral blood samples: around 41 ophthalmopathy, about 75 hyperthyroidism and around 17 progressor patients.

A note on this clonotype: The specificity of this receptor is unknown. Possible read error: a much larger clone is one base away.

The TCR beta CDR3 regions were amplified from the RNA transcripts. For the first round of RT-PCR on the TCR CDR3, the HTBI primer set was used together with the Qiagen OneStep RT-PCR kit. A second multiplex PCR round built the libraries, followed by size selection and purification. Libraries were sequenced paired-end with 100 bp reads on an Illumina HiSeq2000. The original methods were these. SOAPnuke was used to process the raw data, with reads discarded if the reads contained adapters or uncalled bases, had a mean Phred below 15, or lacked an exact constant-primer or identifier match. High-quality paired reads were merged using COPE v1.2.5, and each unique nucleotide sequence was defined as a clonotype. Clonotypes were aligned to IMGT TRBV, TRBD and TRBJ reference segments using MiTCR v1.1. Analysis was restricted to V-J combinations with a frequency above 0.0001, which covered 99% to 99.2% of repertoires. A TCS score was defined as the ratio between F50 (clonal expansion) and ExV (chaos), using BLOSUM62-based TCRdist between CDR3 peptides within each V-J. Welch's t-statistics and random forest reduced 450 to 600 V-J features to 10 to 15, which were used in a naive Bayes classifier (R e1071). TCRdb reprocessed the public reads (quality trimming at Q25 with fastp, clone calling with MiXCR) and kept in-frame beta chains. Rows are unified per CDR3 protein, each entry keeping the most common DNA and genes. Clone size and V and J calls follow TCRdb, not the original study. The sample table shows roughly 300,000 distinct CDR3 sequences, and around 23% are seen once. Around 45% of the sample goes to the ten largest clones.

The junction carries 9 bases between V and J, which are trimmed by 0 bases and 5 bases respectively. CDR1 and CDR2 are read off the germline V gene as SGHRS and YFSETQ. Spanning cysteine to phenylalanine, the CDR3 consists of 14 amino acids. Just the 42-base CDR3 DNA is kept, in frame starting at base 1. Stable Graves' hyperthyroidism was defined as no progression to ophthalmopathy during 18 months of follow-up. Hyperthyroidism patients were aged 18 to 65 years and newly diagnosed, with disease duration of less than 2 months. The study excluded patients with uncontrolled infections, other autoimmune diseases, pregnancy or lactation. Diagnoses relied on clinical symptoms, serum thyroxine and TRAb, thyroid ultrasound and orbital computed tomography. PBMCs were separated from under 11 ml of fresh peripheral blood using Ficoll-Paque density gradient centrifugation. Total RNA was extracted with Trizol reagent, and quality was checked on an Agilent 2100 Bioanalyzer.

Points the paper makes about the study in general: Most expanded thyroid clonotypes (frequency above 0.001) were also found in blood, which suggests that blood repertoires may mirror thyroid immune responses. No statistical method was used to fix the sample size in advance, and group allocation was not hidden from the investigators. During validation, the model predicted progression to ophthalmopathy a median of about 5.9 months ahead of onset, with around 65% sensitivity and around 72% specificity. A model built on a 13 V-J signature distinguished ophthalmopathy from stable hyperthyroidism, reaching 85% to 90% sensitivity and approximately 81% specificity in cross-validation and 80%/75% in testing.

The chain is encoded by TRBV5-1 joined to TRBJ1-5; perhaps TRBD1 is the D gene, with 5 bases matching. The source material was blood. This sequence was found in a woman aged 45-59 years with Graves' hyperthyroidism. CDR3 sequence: CASSLGQRDQPQHF. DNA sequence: TGCGCCAGCAGCTTGGGACAGCGTGATCAGCCCCAGCATTTT.